This TCR beta chain was retrieved from a study of graft-versus-host responses after intestinal transplantation. The CDR3 contains 15 residues. The V gene's germline CDR1 is SGHKS and CDR2 YYEKEE (reference sequence). V gave up 4 bases and J gave up 1 base, with 11 bases separating them. Comments on this clone: What it binds is unknown.

Using immunoSEQ multiplex PCR, the repertoire was profiled, and TCRdb retains in-frame clones only, with some absent. The sample yields around 40,000 clones, approximately 94% seen once. The J gene is TRBJ2-2, the V gene TRBV5-5; D might be TRBD1 (6 bases). The material sequenced was unstimulated CD4+ T cells sorted from spleen or lymph node cells, taken before transplant. The sequence was collected from a human donor who was the organ donor for an intestinal transplant. The CDR3 sequence: CASSPGQGNTGELFF. In nucleotides, the CDR3 is TGTGCCAGCAGCCCGGGACAAGGGAACACCGGGGAGCTGTTTTTT.